A single T cell receptor beta chain is shown here with its context. The antigen is unknown. This sample was taken from a study of T cell responses to AZD1222 COVID-19 vaccine. About the research overall: Whether given at about 4 or about 12 weeks, second doses were pooled. Whole-study results and caveats: White British donors predominated, females outnumbered males, and clonal diversity was possibly underestimated. Sampled repertoires all dated from after the peak T cell response. Baseline seropositivity characterized only a handful of AZD1222 recipients.

The assay was immunoSEQ multiplex PCR, and TCRdb's table has in-frame clones only and misses some. The repertoire holds under 140,000 clones, with around 89% as singletons. CDR1 is LNHDA, CDR2 SQIVND, per germline (reference sequence). Trimming removed 5 bases from V and 2 bases from J, with 13 bases in between. The CDR3 loop spans 15 amino acids. The sample here was peripheral blood, taken on day 0 of AZD1222 vaccination. The chain uses TRBV19 and TRBJ2-1; TRBD1 is a possible D gene (6 bases). The sequence came from an adult in good health. Written as DNA, the CDR3 is TGTGCCAGTAGTTACCGGGACACCCCCTACAATGAGCAGTTCTTC. It translates to CASSYRDTPYNEQFF.